This T cell receptor (beta chain) was identified during a study of human T cells and chemical hapten exposure. The V gene end was trimmed by 2 bases and the J gene end by 4 bases; junction bases not matched to a gene: 11. Germline lookup yields CDR1 SGHVS and CDR2 FQNEAQ. The CDR3 has 18 residues. This clonotype was detected ten times or more. Its antigen is not known. Indicated time point: patch test 2, 6 weeks after DPC sensitization. The treatment here: therapeutic diphenylcyclopropenone sensitization with weekly scalp DPC. Whole-study findings and limits: Large CDR3 similarity clusters arose significantly more often from expanded TCRs than from controls. Following DPC sensitization, TCRs present above 1 in 1000 frequency showed no change.

TCRdb fed the RACE reads into MiXCR, producing one record per CDR3 protein. The sample carries 95,000 or so distinct CDR3 sequences, approximately 10% recorded once. The source of this sequence is a woman aged 40 to 55 with alopecia areata. Some clones in this sample may be carry-over from other donors' samples. The chain employs TRBV7-8 and TRBJ2-1; TRBD2 matches at 10 bases. Sequenced here: whole blood, sampled in connection with sensitization to the hapten diphenylcyclopropenone (DPC). The chain's CDR3 is CASSLSQLPGLAYNEQFF. The CDR3 nucleotides are TGTGCCAGCAGCTTATCTCAGTTACCGGGACTAGCGTACAATGAGCAGTTCTTC. The full variable domain, its missing parts supplied by reference TRBV7-8 and TRBJ2-1, is GAGVSQSPRYKVAKRGQDVALRCDPISGHVSLFWYQQALGQGPEFLTYFQNEAQLDKSGLPSDRFFAERPEGSVSTLKIQRTQQEDSAVYLCASSLSQLPGLAYNEQFFGPGTRLTVL.